The entry that follows covers one TCR beta chain sequence. These data belong to a study of blood T cell repertoires in COVID-19. Study-level background: Samples taken during acute and convalescent COVID-19 were collected in the United States, Italy and Spain. Sources were T cells, B-cell-depleted T cells, or PBMCs; the material itself was cDNA or gDNA.

Germline values: CDR1 DFQATT, CDR2 SNEGSKA (reference sequence). This CDR3 contains 11 residues. V dropped 3 bases and J dropped 15; count of bases not matched to a gene: 8. How the authors handled the data: Nucleated cell number was recorded as an estimate derived from reference gene primer amplification. TCRdb's table, derived via immunoSEQ multiplex PCR, lists solely in-frame clones and lacks some. V and J calls and clone size are those listed in that table; D and trimming were worked out from the DNA. The table shows fewer than 180,000 clones, with 84% occurring only once. This clonotype was sampled from a man aged 70 or older with acute or convalescent COVID-19. The gene calls are TRBV20-1 and TRBJ2-3, with 8 positions matching TRBD1. Sequenced material: peripheral blood. The CDR3 DNA reads TGCAGTGCTAGCCCCGGACAGGGAAGTTATTTT. This encodes CSASPGQGSYF.